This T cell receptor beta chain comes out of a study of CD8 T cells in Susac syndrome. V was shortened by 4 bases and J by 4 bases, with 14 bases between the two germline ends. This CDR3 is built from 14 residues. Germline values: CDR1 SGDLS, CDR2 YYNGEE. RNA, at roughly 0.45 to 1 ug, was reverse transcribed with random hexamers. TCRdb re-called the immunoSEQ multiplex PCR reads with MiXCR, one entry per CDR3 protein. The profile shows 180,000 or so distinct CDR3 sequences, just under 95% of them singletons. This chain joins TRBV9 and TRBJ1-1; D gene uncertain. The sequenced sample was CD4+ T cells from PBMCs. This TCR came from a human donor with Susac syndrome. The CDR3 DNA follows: TGTGCCAGCAGCTTGACTGACTCGGGCACTGAAGCTTTCTTT. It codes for CASSLTDSGTEAFF.